This T cell receptor (beta chain) was observed in a study of human thymus T cells. Notes on the study in general: Thymic and blood repertoires appeared to show biased V and J gene usage. Related research described thymic repertoires that were highly overlapping among unrelated individuals.

Using immunoSEQ multiplex PCR, the repertoire was profiled, and TCRdb retains in-frame clones only, with some absent. This sample has fewer than 90,000 clones; nearly 98% occur once, and the top ten carry 0.025% to 0.04%. V was pared by 5 bases and J by 8 bases, with 17 bases between. This CDR3 comprises 14 residues. CDR1 is LNHNV and CDR2 is YYDKDF in the germline V gene (reference sequence). The source of the thymus tissue was resections taken during corrective heart surgery. The people who donated were healthy Finnish babies having corrective surgery for congenital heart defects. This clone has a single count. Its specificity is unknown.

The specimen was thymus tissue. The sequence derives from a boy under two years old with a congenital heart defect but otherwise immunologically healthy. This sequence joins TRBV15 and TRBJ2-3, with D maybe TRBD2 (6 bases). CDR3 in DNA: TGTGCCACCAGCTCCCGTCCTAGCGTACCTACGCAGTATTTT. Translating gives CATSSRPSVPTQYF.